This is a list of T cell receptor beta chains from one sample in a study of blood T cell repertoires in COVID-19. Assay used: immunoSEQ multiplex PCR; TCRdb lists only in-frame clones, some missing. The sample has 100,000 to 130,000 clones; 80% to 85% are singletons. The sample comprised peripheral blood. These receptors originate from a human donor in a cohort sampled during active COVID-19. The CDR3 runs from the conserved cysteine through the conserved F or W. D genes are given only for firm matches. Size tells how often a clone was seen (once, few, many) or the class of an expanded clone, and some rows leave it out.

V,J,size,D,CDR3,DNA
TRBV7-9,TRBJ1-4,-,-,CASRGAEKLFF,TGTGCCAGCAGGGGGGCGGAAAAACTGTTTTTT
TRBV2,TRBJ2-3,-,TRBD2,CASSVTSGRSTDTQYF,TGTGCCAGCAGTGTAACTAGCGGGAGGAGCACAGATACGCAGTATTTT
TRBV24-1,TRBJ2-2,-,-,CATSGYLNTGELFF,TGTGCCACCAGTGGTTACTTAAACACCGGGGAGCTGTTTTTT
TRBV24-1,TRBJ2-3,-,-,CATSDLSGGSTDTQYF,TGTGCCACCAGTGATTTGAGTGGCGGGTCCACAGATACGCAGTATTTT
TRBV2,TRBJ2-1,once,-,CASSESLPVSGGQFF,TGTGCCAGCAGTGAAAGTCTTCCCGTTTCCGGAGGGCAGTTCTTC
TRBV24-1,TRBJ1-1,-,-,CATSAQPNTEAFF,TGTGCCACCAGTGCACAACCCAACACTGAAGCTTTCTTT
TRBV10-2,TRBJ1-5,-,TRBD1,CASSDWTGFDQPQHF,TGCGCCAGCAGTGACTGGACAGGGTTTGATCAGCCCCAGCATTTT
TRBV7-2,TRBJ2-7,-,TRBD2,CASSTPGLAGVSYEQYF,TGTGCCAGCAGCACCCCGGGACTAGCGGGAGTAAGCTACGAGCAGTACTTC
TRBV28,TRBJ2-4,-,-,CASTLRGFSKNIQYF,TGTGCCAGCACCCTCAGAGGTTTTTCCAAAAACATTCAGTACTTC
TRBV28,TRBJ2-1,-,TRBD2,CASTRLAGAYNEQFF,TGTGCCAGCACCAGACTAGCGGGGGCCTACAATGAGCAGTTCTTC
TRBV7-2,TRBJ2-3,-,-,CASSLGLGTKSTDTQYF,TGTGCCAGCAGCTTAGGCTTGGGGACAAAAAGCACAGATACGCAGTATTTT
TRBV19,TRBJ2-1,once,-,CASSNDRFGEQFF,TGTGCCAGTAGTAACGACAGGTTTGGGGAGCAGTTCTTC
TRBV4-2,TRBJ2-1,-,-,CASRFGYNEQFF,TGTGCCAGCAGATTCGGGTACAATGAGCAGTTCTTC
TRBV30,TRBJ1-6,-,TRBD1,CAWSVLRQGGSPLHF,TGTGCCTGGAGTGTACTACGACAGGGGGGTTCACCCCTCCACTTT
TRBV27,TRBJ1-5,few,TRBD1,CASSPRDRSNQPQHF,TGTGCCAGCAGTCCACGGGACAGAAGCAATCAGCCCCAGCATTTT
TRBV28,TRBJ1-5,-,TRBD1,CASRNQGVHNQPQHF,TGTGCCAGCAGGAATCAGGGGGTCCACAATCAGCCCCAGCATTTT
TRBV19,TRBJ2-7,few,TRBD1,CASSLGQPRYEQYF,TGTGCCAGTAGCCTGGGACAGCCCAGATACGAGCAGTACTTC
TRBV19,TRBJ1-1,medium-sized,TRBD1,CASSPRDRQNTEAFF,TGTGCCAGTAGTCCAAGGGACAGACAAAACACTGAAGCTTTCTTT
TRBV7-2,TRBJ2-3,-,TRBD2,CASSYGTSGTTDTQYF,TGTGCCAGCAGCTATGGGACTAGCGGGACCACAGATACGCAGTATTTT
TRBV18,TRBJ2-5,once,TRBD1,CASSPTGTALETQYF,TGTGCCAGCTCACCAACCGGGACAGCTCTAGAGACCCAGTACTTC
TRBV6-4,TRBJ1-1,-,-,CASSDSSRGTEAFF,TGTGCCAGCAGTGACTCGAGTCGGGGGACTGAAGCTTTCTTT
TRBV4-3,TRBJ1-1,-,TRBD1,CASSQAGGVTEAFF,TGCGCCAGCAGCCAGGCAGGGGGAGTCACTGAAGCTTTCTTT
TRBV5-1,TRBJ2-1,-,-,CASSLRSQDEQFF,TGCGCCAGCAGCTTGAGGTCCCAGGATGAGCAGTTCTTC
TRBV11-2,TRBJ1-4,-,-,CASSLLGAAGEKLFF,TGTGCCAGCAGCTTACTAGGGGCCGCGGGGGAAAAACTGTTTTTT
TRBV7-2,TRBJ2-2,-,TRBD1,CASSPPGTVNTGELFF,TGTGCCAGCAGCCCCCCCGGGACAGTGAACACCGGGGAGCTGTTTTTT
TRBV27,TRBJ1-6,-,TRBD1,CASSPIGTDNSPLHF,TGTGCCAGCAGTCCAATAGGGACAGACAATTCACCCCTCCACTTT
TRBV5-1,TRBJ2-2,-,-,CASSSTGDTGELFF,TGCGCCAGCAGCTCTACGGGAGACACCGGGGAGCTGTTTTTT
TRBV9,TRBJ2-7,-,-,CASSVGGHEFYEQYF,TGTGCCAGCAGCGTAGGTGGACACGAATTCTACGAGCAGTACTTC
TRBV30,TRBJ2-3,-,-,CAWTLSQGQTDTQYF,TGTGCCTGGACACTCTCTCAAGGACAGACAGATACGCAGTATTTT
TRBV3-1/TRBV3-2,TRBJ2-1,-,TRBD2,CASSLGLAGGNEQFF,TGTGCCAGCAGCCTCGGACTAGCGGGAGGAAATGAGCAGTTCTTC
TRBV4-1,TRBJ1-3,-,TRBD1,CASSQMPGQLSGNTIYF,TGCGCCAGCAGCCAAATGCCGGGACAGCTCTCTGGAAACACCATATATTTT
TRBV13,TRBJ2-5,once,TRBD2,CASSFRAGGQETQYF,TGTGCCAGCAGCTTTAGAGCGGGGGGACAAGAGACCCAGTACTTC
TRBV27,TRBJ2-5,-,TRBD2,CASSWGLAGTETQYF,TGTGCCAGCAGCTGGGGGCTAGCGGGCACGGAGACCCAGTACTTC
TRBV6-2/TRBV6-3,TRBJ1-2,-,-,CASSYKGGGPDTYGYTF,TGTGCCAGCAGTTATAAAGGAGGAGGGCCGGACACCTATGGCTACACCTTC
TRBV28,TRBJ1-1,-,TRBD1,CASSFGQGLMNTEAFF,TGTGCCAGCAGTTTCGGACAGGGACTCATGAACACTGAAGCTTTCTTT
TRBV18,TRBJ1-1,-,-,CASSPDLGTEAFF,TGTGCCAGCTCCCCTGACTTAGGAACTGAAGCTTTCTTT
TRBV18,TRBJ2-3,-,TRBD1,CASSPEPPGGATIRDTDTQYF,TGTGCCAGCTCCCCCGAGCCCCCAGGGGGCGCGACTATCCGCGACACAGATACGCAGTATTTT
TRBV24-1,TRBJ2-3,-,TRBD2,CATSDLGGRGTSTDTQYF,TGTGCCACCAGTGATTTAGGCGGGAGGGGAACTAGCACAGATACGCAGTATTTT
TRBV7-3,TRBJ2-5,-,TRBD2,CASSPGIAGRSETQYF,TGTGCCAGCAGCCCAGGGATAGCGGGACGAAGTGAGACCCAGTACTTC
TRBV6-5,TRBJ1-6,-,-,CASSYSGAGQVLHF,TGTGCCAGCAGTTACTCGGGGGCAGGCCAGGTCCTCCACTTT
TRBV6-4,TRBJ2-1,-,TRBD2,CATGTSGVNEQFF,TGTGCCACCGGGACTAGCGGTGTCAATGAGCAGTTCTTC
TRBV9,TRBJ2-5,-,TRBD1,CASSVAGQGGPQYF,TGTGCCAGCAGCGTAGCGGGACAGGGGGGGCCCCAGTACTTC
TRBV27,TRBJ2-2,-,TRBD2,CASSGLAGAPGELFF,TGTGCCAGCAGTGGACTAGCGGGAGCCCCCGGGGAGCTGTTTTTT
TRBV27,TRBJ2-3,-,-,CASSFLGPGTDTQYF,TGTGCCAGCAGTTTTTTAGGGCCGGGGACAGATACGCAGTATTTT
TRBV6-2/TRBV6-3,TRBJ2-3,-,TRBD2,CASSLGLAHTDTQYF,TGTGCCAGCAGCCTCGGACTAGCGCACACAGATACGCAGTATTTT
TRBV7-2,TRBJ1-5,-,TRBD1,CASSRNRDRNQPQHF,TGTGCCAGCAGCCGCAACCGGGACAGAAATCAGCCCCAGCATTTT
TRBV15,TRBJ1-5,-,TRBD1,CATSRDRTGGSQPQHF,TGTGCCACCAGCAGAGACCGGACAGGGGGCAGTCAGCCCCAGCATTTT
TRBV9,TRBJ2-1,-,TRBD2,CASSPPVGASGSSSYNEQFF,TGTGCCAGCAGCCCCCCAGTAGGGGCTAGCGGTTCTAGCTCCTACAATGAGCAGTTCTTC
TRBV19,TRBJ1-4,-,-,CASKRSGLANEKLFF,TGTGCCAGCAAACGTTCAGGGTTGGCTAATGAAAAACTGTTTTTT
TRBV27,TRBJ2-7,-,-,CASSPPRAGHEQYF,TGTGCCAGCAGTCCCCCCCGGGCAGGGCACGAGCAGTACTTC
TRBV7-9,TRBJ2-5,-,TRBD1,CASSLGGQGDGTQYF,TGTGCCAGCAGCTTAGGCGGACAGGGGGACGGGACCCAGTACTTC
TRBV7-6,TRBJ2-1,-,-,CASSLALPNEQFF,TGTGCCAGCAGCTTGGCCCTCCCCAATGAGCAGTTCTTC
TRBV9,TRBJ2-3,-,-,CASSVVGSFATDTQYF,TGTGCCAGCAGCGTAGTAGGGAGCTTTGCCACAGATACGCAGTATTTT
TRBV5-4,TRBJ1-2,-,TRBD1,CASSLEGAPNYGYTF,TGTGCCAGCAGCTTGGAGGGGGCTCCTAACTATGGCTACACCTTC
TRBV10-3,TRBJ2-3,-,TRBD1,CAISGQVGDTQYF,TGTGCCATCAGCGGACAGGTTGGAGATACGCAGTATTTT